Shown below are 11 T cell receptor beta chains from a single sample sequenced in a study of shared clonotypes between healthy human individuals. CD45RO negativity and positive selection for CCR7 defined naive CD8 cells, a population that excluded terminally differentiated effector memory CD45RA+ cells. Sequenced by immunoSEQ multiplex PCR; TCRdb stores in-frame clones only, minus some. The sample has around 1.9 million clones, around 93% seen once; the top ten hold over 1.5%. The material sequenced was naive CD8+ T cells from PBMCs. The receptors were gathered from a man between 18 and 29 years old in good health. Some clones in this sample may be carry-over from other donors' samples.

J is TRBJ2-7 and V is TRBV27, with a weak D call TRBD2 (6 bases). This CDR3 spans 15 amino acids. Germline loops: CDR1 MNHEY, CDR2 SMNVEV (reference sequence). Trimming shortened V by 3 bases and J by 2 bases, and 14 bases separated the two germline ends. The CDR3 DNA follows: TGTGCCAGCAGTTTGTTGGGAGCGGGTACCTACGAGCAGTACTTC. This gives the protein CASSLLGAGTYEQYF.

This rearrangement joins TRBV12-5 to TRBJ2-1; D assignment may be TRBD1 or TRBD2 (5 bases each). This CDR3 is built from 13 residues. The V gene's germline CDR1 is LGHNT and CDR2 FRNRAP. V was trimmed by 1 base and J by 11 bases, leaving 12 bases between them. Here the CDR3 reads CASGLDIRDQQFF. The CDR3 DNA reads TGTGCTAGTGGTTTGGACATCCGGGACCAGCAGTTCTTC.

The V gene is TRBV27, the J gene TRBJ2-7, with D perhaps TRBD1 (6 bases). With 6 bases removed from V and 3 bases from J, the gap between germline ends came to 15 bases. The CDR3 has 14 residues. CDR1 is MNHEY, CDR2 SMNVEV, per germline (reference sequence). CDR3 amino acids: CASRELDSRYEQYF. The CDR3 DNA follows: TGTGCCAGCAGGGAACTGGACAGTCGCTACGAGCAGTACTTC.

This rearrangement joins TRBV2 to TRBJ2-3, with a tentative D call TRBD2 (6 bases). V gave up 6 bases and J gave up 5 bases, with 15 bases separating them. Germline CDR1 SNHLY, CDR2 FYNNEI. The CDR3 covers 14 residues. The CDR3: CASSPGRELDTQYF. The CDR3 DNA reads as TGTGCCAGCAGCCCAGGTCGGGAGCTAGATACGCAGTATTTT.

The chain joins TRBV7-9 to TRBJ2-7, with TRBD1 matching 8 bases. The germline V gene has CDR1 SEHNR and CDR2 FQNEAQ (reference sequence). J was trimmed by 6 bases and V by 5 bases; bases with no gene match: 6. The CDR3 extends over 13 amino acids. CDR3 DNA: TGTGCCAGCAGCAAGGGACAGGAGCTCGAGCAGTACTTC. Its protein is CASSKGQELEQYF.

CDR3 coding DNA: TGTGCCAGCAGCTACATCGGACAGGGGTTCAACGAGCAGTACTTC. This translates into CASSYIGQGFNEQYF. The J gene is TRBJ2-7, the V gene TRBV5-6, with 9 bases aligning to TRBD1. Trimming at V came to 3 bases and at J to 5 bases, leaving 9 bases not matched to a gene. The V gene's germline CDR1 is SGHDT and CDR2 YYEEEE. The CDR3 extends over 15 amino acids.

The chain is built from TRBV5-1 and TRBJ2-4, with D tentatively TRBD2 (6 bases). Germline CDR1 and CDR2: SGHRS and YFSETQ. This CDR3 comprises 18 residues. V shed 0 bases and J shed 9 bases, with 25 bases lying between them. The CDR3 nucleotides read TGCGCCAGCAGCTTGGCCATGGACTATCAATCCGGGTACCCCATTCAGTACTTC. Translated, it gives CASSLAMDYQSGYPIQYF.

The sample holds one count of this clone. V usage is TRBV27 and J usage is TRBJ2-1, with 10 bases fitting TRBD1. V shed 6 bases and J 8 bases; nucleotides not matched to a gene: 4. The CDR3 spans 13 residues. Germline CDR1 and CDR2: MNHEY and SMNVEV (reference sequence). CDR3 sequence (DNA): TGTGCCAGCAGGGACAGGGGGGGCTATGAGCAGTTCTTC. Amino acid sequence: CASRDRGGYEQFF.

The CDR3 region has the DNA TGCGCCAGCAGCCAAAACAGGCCCTCCTATGGCTACACCTTC. As protein: CASSQNRPSYGYTF. The chain couples TRBV4-3 to TRBJ1-2, with TRBD1 as a possible D gene (5 bases). Germline V gene data show CDR1 as LGHNA and CDR2 as YSLEER. This CDR3 contains 14 residues. With 2 bases removed from V and 4 bases from J, the gap between germline ends came to 11 bases.

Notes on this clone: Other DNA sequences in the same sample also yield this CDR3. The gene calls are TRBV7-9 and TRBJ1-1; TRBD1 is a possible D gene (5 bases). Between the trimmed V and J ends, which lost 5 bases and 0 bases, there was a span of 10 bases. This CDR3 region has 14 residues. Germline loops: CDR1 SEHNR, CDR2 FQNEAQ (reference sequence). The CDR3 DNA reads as TGTGCCAGCAGCCTCCTGGGGGTGAACACTGAAGCTTTCTTT. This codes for CASSLLGVNTEAFF.

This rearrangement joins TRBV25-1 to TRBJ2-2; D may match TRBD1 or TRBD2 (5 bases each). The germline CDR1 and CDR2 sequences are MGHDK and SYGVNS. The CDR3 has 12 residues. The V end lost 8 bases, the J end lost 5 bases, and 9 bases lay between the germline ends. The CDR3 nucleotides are TGTGCCAGCTCCTGGGGGACCGGGGAGCTGTTTTTT. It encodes CASSWGTGELFF.